The rows below give T cell receptor beta chains drawn from one sample of a study of blood T cells in healthy people across ages. TCRdb independently ran MiXCR on the 5' RACE reads; one entry per CDR3 protein. In the table there are 750,000 to 950,000 distinct CDR3 sequences, roughly 28% of which are singletons. The same sample was also studied in work on T cells of mothers and their children.

Material for sequencing was blood. The receptor set was obtained from a woman in her forties in good health. The CDR3 runs from the conserved cysteine through the conserved F or W. The order of the fields is CDR3 DNA, CDR3 protein, J gene, clone size, V gene, CDR3 length, D gene. A D gene is named only where the DNA matches it firmly. Clone size is not always given. Where it is, it says once, few, many or a class for expanded clones.

CDR3 DNA: TGTGCCAGCAGCTTAAGTAGTGGCGCGGCTATCAACTATGGCTACACCTTC
CDR3 protein: CASSLSSGAAINYGYTF
J gene: TRBJ1-2
clone size: many
V gene: TRBV7-6
CDR3 length: 17
D gene: NA

CDR3 DNA: TGCGCCAGCAGCCAAGAAGAGGGGACAGTCTACGAGCAGTACTTC
CDR3 protein: CASSQEEGTVYEQYF
J gene: TRBJ2-7
clone size: few
V gene: TRBV4-3
CDR3 length: 15
D gene: TRBD1

CDR3 DNA: TGTGCCAGCACCAGGACGGAGGCGTCCGAGCAGTACTTC
CDR3 protein: CASTRTEASEQYF
J gene: TRBJ2-7
clone size: few
V gene: TRBV2
CDR3 length: 13
D gene: NA

CDR3 DNA: TGTGCCAGCAGTTTCTCGGGCACCCAGCATTTT
CDR3 protein: CASSFSGTQHF
J gene: TRBJ1-5
clone size: many
V gene: TRBV28
CDR3 length: 11
D gene: NA

CDR3 DNA: TGCAGTGCCCTAAAGGGGGTCGCCAAAAACATTCAGTACTTC
CDR3 protein: CSALKGVAKNIQYF
J gene: TRBJ2-4
clone size: many
V gene: TRBV20-1
CDR3 length: 14
D gene: NA

CDR3 DNA: TGTGCCACCAGTGATTCCCCGACGGGACTAGCCTCCGATCCGTCCTACAATGAGCAGTTCTTC
CDR3 protein: CATSDSPTGLASDPSYNEQFF
J gene: TRBJ2-1
clone size: NA
V gene: TRBV24-1
CDR3 length: 21
D gene: TRBD2

CDR3 DNA: TGTGCCAGCAGCTCCAGGGTAAGGAACACTGAAGCTTTCTTT
CDR3 protein: CASSSRVRNTEAFF
J gene: TRBJ1-1
clone size: NA
V gene: TRBV7-9
CDR3 length: 14
D gene: NA

CDR3 DNA: TGTGCCAGTAGTACCCGGACAGGGGGTTATTCGGAGCAGTTCTTC
CDR3 protein: CASSTRTGGYSEQFF
J gene: TRBJ2-1
clone size: many
V gene: TRBV19
CDR3 length: 15
D gene: TRBD1

CDR3 DNA: TGTGCCAGCAGTCGGACTTTTAGGCTAGCGGGGGTCCTTAGCACAGATACGCAGTATTTT
CDR3 protein: CASSRTFRLAGVLSTDTQYF
J gene: TRBJ2-3
clone size: few
V gene: TRBV12-3/TRBV12-4
CDR3 length: 20
D gene: TRBD2

CDR3 DNA: TGCAGTGCTAGGGAGACAGGGAGCGCAGATACGCAGTATTTT
CDR3 protein: CSARETGSADTQYF
J gene: TRBJ2-3
clone size: NA
V gene: TRBV20-1
CDR3 length: 14
D gene: TRBD1

CDR3 DNA: TGTGCCAGCAGTTTGACTGGCTGGCCACCCAAGGGCACAGATACGCAGTATTTT
CDR3 protein: CASSLTGWPPKGTDTQYF
J gene: TRBJ2-3
clone size: few
V gene: TRBV12-3/TRBV12-4
CDR3 length: 18
D gene: NA

CDR3 DNA: TGCGCCAGCAGCCGCCGACCACAGGGACAGCCGAACACTGAAGCTTTCTTT
CDR3 protein: CASSRRPQGQPNTEAFF
J gene: TRBJ1-1
clone size: NA
V gene: TRBV5-1
CDR3 length: 17
D gene: TRBD1

CDR3 DNA: TGTGCCAGCAGTGAATACGGCGGGGGGACCCAGTACTTC
CDR3 protein: CASSEYGGGTQYF
J gene: TRBJ2-5
clone size: few
V gene: TRBV25-1
CDR3 length: 13
D gene: TRBD2

CDR3 DNA: TGCAGTGCTAGGAAGGGTTCCAACCGGTATTTT
CDR3 protein: CSARKGSNRYF
J gene: TRBJ2-3
clone size: few
V gene: TRBV20-1
CDR3 length: 11
D gene: NA